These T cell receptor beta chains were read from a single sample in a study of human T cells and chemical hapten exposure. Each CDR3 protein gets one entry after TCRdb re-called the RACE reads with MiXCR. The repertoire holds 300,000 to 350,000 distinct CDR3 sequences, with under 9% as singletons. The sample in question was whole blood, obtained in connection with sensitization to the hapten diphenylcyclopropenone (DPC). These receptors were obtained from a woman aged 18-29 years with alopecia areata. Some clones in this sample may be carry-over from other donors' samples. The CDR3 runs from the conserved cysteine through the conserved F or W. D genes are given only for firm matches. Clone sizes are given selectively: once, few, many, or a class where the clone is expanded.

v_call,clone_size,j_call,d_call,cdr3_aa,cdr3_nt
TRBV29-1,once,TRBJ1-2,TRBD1,CSVGQENIYGYTF,TGCAGCGTAGGACAGGAGAATATCTATGGCTACACCTTC
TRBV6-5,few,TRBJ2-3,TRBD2,CASSLSGGRMDTQYF,TGTGCCAGCAGCCTCAGCGGGGGCCGCATGGATACGCAGTATTTT
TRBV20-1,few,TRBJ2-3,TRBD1,CSARDRQGWTDTQYF,TGCAGTGCTAGGGATCGACAGGGGTGGACAGATACGCAGTATTTT
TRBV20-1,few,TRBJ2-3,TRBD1,CSALIQGPQSDTQYF,TGCAGTGCTCTAATACAGGGGCCACAATCAGATACGCAGTATTTT
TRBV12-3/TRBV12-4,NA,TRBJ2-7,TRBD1,CASIHGQEYEQYF,TGTGCCAGCATCCATGGACAGGAGTACGAGCAGTACTTC
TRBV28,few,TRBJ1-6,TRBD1,CASSSDRAPLHF,TGTGCCAGCAGCTCCGACAGGGCACCCCTCCACTTT
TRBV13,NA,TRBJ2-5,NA,CASEYPGLAKETQYF,TGTGCCAGCGAATACCCGGGGCTAGCGAAAGAGACCCAGTACTTC
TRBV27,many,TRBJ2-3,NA,CASSTAGPHRADTQYF,TGTGCCAGCAGTACCGCGGGACCCCATCGGGCAGATACGCAGTATTTT
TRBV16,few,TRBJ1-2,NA,CASSQSEVWLYGYTF,TGTGCCAGCAGCCAATCGGAAGTCTGGCTATATGGCTACACCTTC
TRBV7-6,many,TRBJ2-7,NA,CASSSHRDPSYEQYF,TGTGCCAGCAGCTCCCACAGGGACCCCTCCTACGAGCAGTACTTC
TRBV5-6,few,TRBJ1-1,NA,CASSPRWGGVDTEAFF,TGTGCCAGCAGCCCACGATGGGGAGGCGTGGACACTGAAGCTTTCTTT
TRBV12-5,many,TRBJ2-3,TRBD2,CASGLVRGGAGADTQYF,TGTGCTAGTGGTTTGGTACGCGGGGGGGCCGGGGCAGATACGCAGTATTTT
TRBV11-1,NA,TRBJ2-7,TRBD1,CASSLRDSWAGEQYF,TGTGCCAGCAGCTTAAGGGACAGCTGGGCGGGCGAGCAGTACTTC
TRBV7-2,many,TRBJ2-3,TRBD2,CASSFGTSGTGTQYF,TGTGCCAGCAGCTTCGGAACTAGCGGTACTGGTACGCAGTATTTT
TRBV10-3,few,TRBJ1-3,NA,CAINPAPSSGNTIYF,TGTGCCATCAACCCGGCCCCAAGCTCTGGAAACACCATATATTTT
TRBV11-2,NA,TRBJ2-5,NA,CAGGRGAQETQYF,TGTGCCGGGGGTCGGGGGGCACAAGAGACCCAGTACTTC
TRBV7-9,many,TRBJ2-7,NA,CASSSTRTEAIEQYF,TGTGCCAGCAGCTCCACCCGGACCGAGGCGATCGAGCAGTACTTC
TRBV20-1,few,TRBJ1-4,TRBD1,CSAREATGAEKLFF,TGCAGTGCTAGAGAGGCAACAGGGGCTGAAAAACTGTTTTTT
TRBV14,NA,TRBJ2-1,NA,CASSQDGVNEQFF,TGTGCCAGCAGCCAAGACGGAGTTAATGAGCAGTTCTTC
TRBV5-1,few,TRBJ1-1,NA,CASSPLVGTGTTEAFF,TGCGCCAGCAGCCCGCTTGTTGGTACGGGGACAACTGAAGCTTTCTTT
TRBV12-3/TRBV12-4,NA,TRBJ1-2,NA,CASSLSSNSNYGYTF,TGTGCCAGCAGTTTAAGTTCTAACAGTAACTATGGCTACACCTTC
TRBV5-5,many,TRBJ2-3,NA,CASSSGPYPTDTQYF,TGTGCCAGCAGCTCGGGGCCTTACCCCACAGATACGCAGTATTTT
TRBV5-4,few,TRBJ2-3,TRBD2,CASSIPSGGADTQYF,TGTGCCAGCAGCATACCAAGCGGGGGGGCAGATACGCAGTATTTT
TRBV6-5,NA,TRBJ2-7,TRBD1,CASSQYGQGDEQYF,TGTGCCAGCAGTCAATACGGACAGGGTGACGAGCAGTACTTC
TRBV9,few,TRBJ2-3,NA,CASSVREGSTDTQYF,TGTGCCAGCAGTGTTCGTGAGGGGTCCACAGATACGCAGTATTTT
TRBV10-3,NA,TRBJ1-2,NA,CATHTSRASDYGYTF,TGTGCCACCCACACCTCCCGGGCCTCCGACTATGGCTACACCTTC
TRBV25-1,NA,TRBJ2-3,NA,CASSERQVHSADTQYF,TGTGCCAGCAGTGAAAGGCAGGTCCATAGCGCAGATACGCAGTATTTT
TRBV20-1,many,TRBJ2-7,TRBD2,CSAREGLAAPGYEQYF,TGCAGTGCTAGAGAGGGACTAGCGGCCCCTGGTTACGAGCAGTACTTC
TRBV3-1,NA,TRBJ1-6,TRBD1,CASSFGQGASSPLHF,TGTGCCAGCAGTTTCGGACAGGGGGCAAGTTCACCCCTCCACTTT
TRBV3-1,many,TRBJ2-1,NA,CASSQDRIGGGEQFF,TGTGCCAGCAGCCAAGATAGGATTGGGGGCGGTGAGCAGTTCTTC
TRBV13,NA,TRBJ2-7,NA,CASSSRRGYEQYF,TGTGCCAGCAGCTCCCGCAGGGGCTACGAGCAGTACTTC
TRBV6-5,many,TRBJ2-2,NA,CASSTRTLPNTGELFF,TGTGCCAGCAGTACACGGACTCTACCGAACACCGGGGAGCTGTTTTTT
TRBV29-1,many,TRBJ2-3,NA,CSVGSRGTDTQYF,TGCAGCGTTGGGTCCCGGGGGACAGATACGCAGTATTTT